One sample yielded the 19 T cell receptor beta chains listed below, sequenced in a study of metastatic and nonmetastatic thyroid tumors. Not a single patient had been given any form of treatment at any point before undergoing thyroid surgery. TCRdb redid the clone calls on the PCR reads using MiXCR. The sample carries around 20,000 clones, over 25% recorded once. Sequencing was performed on adjacent normal tissue. Every receptor here comes from a female donor with papillary thyroid cancer or a benign thyroid nodule (not recorded which). Some clones in this sample may be carry-over from other donors' samples.

This sequence joins TRBV7-8 and TRBJ2-7; D is unresolved. The germline V gene has CDR1 SGHVS and CDR2 FQNEAQ. The CDR3 is 13 residues long. With 4 bases removed from V and 3 bases from J, the gap between germline ends came to 10 bases. The CDR3 nucleotides are TGTGCCAGCAGCTCGCAGCTAGACTACGAGCAGTACTTC. Its protein is CASSSQLDYEQYF.

This clone was seen repeatedly, ten times or more. The gene calls are TRBV27 and TRBJ2-5; 7 nucleotides match TRBD2. Germline values: CDR1 MNHEY, CDR2 SMNVEV (reference sequence). The CDR3 consists of 16 residues. J gave up 3 bases and V 6 bases, and 13 bases lay outside the gene matches. The CDR3 DNA reads as TGTGCCAGCAGCCACCACCAGCGGGGCTTTAAAGAGACCCAGTACTTC. This sequence encodes CASSHHQRGFKETQYF.

The chain combines TRBV20-1 with TRBJ2-7, with D possibly matching TRBD2 (6 bases). Germline assignment: CDR1 DFQATT and CDR2 SNEGSKA (reference sequence). This CDR3 is built from 14 residues. Trimming took 5 bases from V and 5 from J, leaving 19 bases between them. The CDR3 DNA follows: TGCAGTGCTCGCAGCCCCGGGGGAAGGAACGAGCAGTACTTC. It is translated as CSARSPGGRNEQYF.

The CDR3 region has the DNA TGTGCCAGCAGAAAACAGGGTCCCCCGCAATACGAGCAGTACTTC. This codes for CASRKQGPPQYEQYF. The rearrangement uses TRBV13 and TRBJ2-7; maybe TRBD1 (6 bases). The CDR3 totals 15 residues. The ends were cut back, 6 bases at V and 4 bases at J, with 19 bases in the middle. CDR1 and CDR2 (germline): PRHDT, FYEKMQ (reference sequence).

In its sample, this clone was seen a few times. The chain links TRBV6-1 to TRBJ1-2, with 7 bases lining up with TRBD1. The trim removed 7 bases at V and 2 bases at J, leaving 7 bases unmatched. Germline V lookup: CDR1 MNHNS, CDR2 SASEGT. CDR3 length: 14 residues. CDR3 region: CASTPGQENYGYTF. In DNA, the CDR3 is TGTGCCAGCACCCCCGGACAGGAGAACTATGGCTACACCTTC.

This clone is judged medium-sized. The chain has TRBV27 and TRBJ1-1; D call uncertain. Trimming pared 2 bases from V and 5 bases from J, leaving 9 bases between. This CDR3 is built from 13 residues. Germline V lookup: CDR1 MNHEY, CDR2 SMNVEV (reference sequence). The CDR3 sequence is CASSLGPRTEAFF. DNA of the CDR3: TGTGCCAGCAGTTTAGGCCCAAGGACTGAAGCTTTCTTT.

The V and J genes are TRBV7-9 and TRBJ1-2; maybe TRBD1 (5 bases). This CDR3 is built from 14 residues. Between the trimmed V and J ends, which lost 5 bases and 0 bases, there was a span of 10 bases. Germline V lookup: CDR1 SEHNR, CDR2 FQNEAQ (reference sequence). CDR3 amino acids: CASSDSDTNYGYTF. CDR3 DNA sequence: TGTGCCAGCAGCGACTCGGACACTAACTATGGCTACACCTTC.

This clone was observed at least ten times. V gene TRBV5-4 combines with J gene TRBJ1-2, with a tentative D call TRBD1 (6 bases). The V gene lost 5 bases and the J gene lost 2 bases, with 16 bases spanning the gap. Germline CDR1 SGHNT, CDR2 YYREEE (reference sequence). CDR3 length: 15 amino acids. In DNA, the CDR3 is TGTGCCAGCAGGCAGGACAGCTTCCCAAACTATGGCTACACCTTC. This encodes CASRQDSFPNYGYTF.

This clone is medium-sized within its sample. The chain combines TRBV5-1 with TRBJ2-2, with a possible D match to TRBD2 (6 bases). CDR1 is SGHRS and CDR2 is YFSETQ in the germline V gene. V gave up 4 bases and J gave up 10 bases, with 23 bases separating them. CDR3 size: 16 residues. CDR3 in amino acids: CASSLDEAGHPAELFF. The CDR3 DNA is TGCGCCAGCAGCCTGGATGAGGCGGGGCACCCCGCGGAGCTGTTTTTT.

The chain has TRBV3-1 and TRBJ1-5; tentative D call: TRBD1 (5 bases). Trimming removed 4 bases from V and 1 base from J, with 11 bases in between. This CDR3 has 15 residues. Germline CDR1 LGHDT, CDR2 YNNKEL (reference sequence). CDR3 nucleotide sequence: TGTGCCAGCAGCCGGCGGGGGGGGAGCAATCAGCCCCAGCATTTT. It is translated as CASSRRGGSNQPQHF.

This clone is labeled medium-sized. The genes are TRBV28 and TRBJ1-6; D is possibly TRBD1 (5 bases). The CDR3 is 12 residues long. Deletions cut 5 bases from V and 12 bases from J, with 11 bases between. From germline, CDR1 is MDHEN and CDR2 SYDVKM. This CDR3 is CASSARDLPLHF. The CDR3, as DNA: TGTGCCAGCAGTGCTCGGGACTTACCCCTCCACTTT.

The chain carries TRBV5-1 and TRBJ2-3, with D perhaps being TRBD1 or TRBD2 (5 bases each). The CDR3 has 15 residues. Trimming pared 6 bases from V and 2 bases from J, leaving 16 bases between. CDR1 is SGHRS, CDR2 YFSETQ, per germline. CDR3 residues: CASTPGLDDTDTQYF. The CDR3 DNA follows: TGCGCCAGCACCCCGGGGCTGGACGACACAGATACGCAGTATTTT.

Relative to its sample, this clone is medium-sized. The chain uses TRBV12-3 or TRBV12-4 and TRBJ1-5; D perhaps matches TRBD1 (6 bases). The CDR3 extends over 13 amino acids. With 2 bases removed from V and 11 bases from J, the gap between germline ends came to 13 bases. The chain's CDR3 is CASSLSLAGAQHF. Here the CDR3 DNA reads TGTGCCAGCAGTTTATCCCTGGCAGGGGCCCAGCATTTT.

In its sample, this clone is medium-sized (0.01 to 0.1%). This same CDR3 is encoded by further DNA sequences in the sample. This chain uses TRBV2 with TRBJ1-6; D is possibly TRBD1 (6 bases). The CDR3 runs to 16 residues. In germline, CDR1 is SNHLY, CDR2 FYNNEI. The V gene lost 4 bases and the J gene lost 9 bases, with 19 bases spanning the gap. The CDR3 is CASSVQGIFRGSPLHF. In DNA form, the CDR3 reads TGTGCCAGCAGTGTACAGGGTATCTTTAGGGGTTCACCCCTCCACTTT.

At least ten counts were recorded for this clone. The rearrangement joins TRBV27 to TRBJ1-1; D may be TRBD1 (5 bases). The CDR3 runs 12 residues. Germline values: CDR1 MNHEY, CDR2 SMNVEV (reference sequence). Trimming took off 2 bases at V and 8 bases at J, with 9 bases between the two ends. In nucleotides, the CDR3 is TGTGCCAGCAGTTTAGTGGGGGGGGAAGCTTTCTTT. Encoded protein: CASSLVGGEAFF.

This clone was seen more than once but under ten times. The rearrangement links TRBV3-1 to TRBJ1-3, with TRBD1 as a possible D gene (5 bases). Germline V CDR1 and CDR2: LGHDT, YNNKEL (reference sequence). With 5 bases removed from V and 3 bases from J, the gap between germline ends came to 14 bases. CDR3 length: 15 residues. This CDR3 is CASSIVGARGNTIYF. The CDR3 DNA reads as TGTGCCAGCAGCATTGTTGGGGCGCGTGGAAACACCATATATTTT.

V and J are TRBV28 and TRBJ1-6; weak D call: TRBD1 (6 bases). The CDR3 is 17 amino acids. V was pared by 1 base and J by 4 bases, with 14 bases between. Germline V gene data show CDR1 as MDHEN and CDR2 as SYDVKM. This CDR3 is CASSLLGGGQYNSPLHF. The CDR3 DNA reads as TGTGCCAGCAGTTTATTAGGCGGGGGACAATATAATTCACCCCTCCACTTT.

There are a few counts of this clone. The rearrangement uses TRBV7-3 and TRBJ1-2, with 9 bases lining up with TRBD1. Germline assignment: CDR1 SGHTA and CDR2 FQGTGA. This CDR3 has 16 residues. Germline trimming cut 0 bases from V and 6 bases from J; bases unmatched to any gene: 8. As DNA, the CDR3 is TGTGCCAGCAGCTTAACCCCCGGGACAGGGCTTGATGGCTACACCTTC. Translation: CASSLTPGTGLDGYTF.

This clone was counted a few times. V gene TRBV28 combines with J gene TRBJ1-1; the D gene is possibly TRBD1 (6 bases). CDR3 length equals 14 residues. CDR1 MDHEN and CDR2 SYDVKM come from the germline V gene. Trimming took 3 bases from V and 7 from J, leaving 15 bases between them. The CDR3 loop reads CASSLYRVGGEAFF. The CDR3 DNA follows: TGTGCCAGCAGTTTGTACAGGGTAGGTGGTGAAGCTTTCTTT.